The 9 T cell receptor beta chains below were found in one sample sequenced in a study of neurological immune-mediated disorders. TCRdb reprocessed the 5' RACE reads with MiXCR, giving one entry per CDR3 protein. The profile shows about 53,000 distinct CDR3 sequences, approximately 16% of them singletons. The sequenced sample was PBMCs. The receptors shown here come from a man aged 55-75 years in good health.

The table lists this clonotype with many counts. The rearrangement uses TRBV20-1 and TRBJ1-1; a possible D gene is TRBD1 (6 bases). Germline loops: CDR1 DFQATT, CDR2 SNEGSKA (reference sequence). Deletions cut 3 bases from V and 6 bases from J, with 23 bases between. The CDR3 runs 16 residues. Written as DNA, the CDR3 is TGCAGTGCTAGGGACGGATCTTTACAGGGAGCCGCTGAAGCTTTCTTT. Translated: CSARDGSLQGAAEAFF.

The sample holds many counts of this clonotype. The chain recombines TRBV5-1 with TRBJ2-7, with a possible D match to TRBD2 (5 bases). The V end lost 5 bases, the J end lost 7 bases, and 10 bases lay between the germline ends. CDR3 length: 11 residues. Germline CDR1 reads SGHRS; CDR2 reads YFSETQ. The DNA of the CDR3 is TGCGCCAGCAGGAGGGAGACTGAGCAGTACTTC. This gives the protein CASRRETEQYF.

This clonotype was picked up many times. The chain links TRBV9 to TRBJ2-7; 7 bases are a match to TRBD1. Looked up from germline, CDR1 is SGDLS and CDR2 is YYNGEE. The CDR3 consists of 14 residues. V dropped 4 bases and J dropped 3; count of bases not matched to a gene: 7. CDR3 loop: CASSPRDSYYEQYF. CDR3 nucleotide sequence: TGTGCCAGCAGCCCTCGGGACAGCTACTACGAGCAGTACTTC.

This clonotype was picked up many times. The chain has TRBV5-1 and TRBJ2-7; D possibly corresponds to TRBD2 (6 bases). Trimming removed 0 bases at V and 7 bases at J, with 20 bases between. Germline values: CDR1 SGHRS, CDR2 YFSETQ. The CDR3 extends over 16 amino acids. The CDR3 reads CASSLALGGAFNEQYF. DNA for the CDR3: TGCGCCAGCAGCTTGGCCCTGGGGGGTGCCTTCAATGAGCAGTACTTC.

This clonotype was seen many times. Germline and junction disagree at one end, which may indicate a read error. The chain has TRBV7-7 and TRBJ2-1; D possibly uses TRBD1 or TRBD2 (5 bases each). The CDR3 loop spans 13 amino acids. Germline CDR1 reads SSHAT; CDR2 reads FNYEAQ (reference sequence). The CDR3 region has the DNA TGTGCTAGCAGCTTAGGTAGGAAGGGACAGCAGTTCTTC. This translates into CASSLGRKGQQFF. The variable domain in full, with the rest retrieved from reference TRBV7-7 and TRBJ2-1, is GAGVSQSPRYKVTKRGQDVTLRCDPISSHATLYWYQQALGQGPEFLTYFNYEAQPDKSGLPSDRFSAERPEGSISTLTIQRTEQRDSAMYRCASSLGRKGQQFFGPGTRLTVL.

This clonotype has at least ten counts. The chain uses TRBV7-2 and TRBJ1-2, with D hard to call. V was cut by 5 bases and J by 5 bases, with 18 bases left in between. Germline loops: CDR1 SGHTA, CDR2 FQGNSA. CDR3 length: 15 residues. CDR3 protein: CASSPIVTGFYGYTF. In DNA form, the CDR3 reads TGTGCCAGCAGCCCCATCGTTACCGGATTTTATGGCTACACCTTC. Combining the CDR3 with reference TRBV7-2 and TRBJ1-2 gives the whole variable domain GAGVSQSPSNKVTEKGKDVELRCDPISGHTALYWYRQSLGQGLEFLIYFQGNSAPDKSGLPSDRFSAERTGGSVSTLTIQRTQQEDSAVYLCASSPIVTGFYGYTFGSGTRLTVV.

This clonotype has ten or more counts. This chain uses TRBV11-3 with TRBJ2-1; D perhaps matches TRBD2 (7 bases). The V end was cut by 5 bases, the J end by 6 bases, with 11 bases between. The CDR3 has 13 amino acids. The germline CDR1 and CDR2 sequences are SGHNT and YENEEA. The CDR3 loop is CASSRGASNEQFF. CDR3 DNA sequence: TGTGCCAGCAGCCGGGGGGCTAGCAATGAGCAGTTCTTC.

This clonotype has at least ten counts. The chain joins TRBV27 to TRBJ2-7, with 10 bases aligning to TRBD1. Germline V gives CDR1 MNHEY, CDR2 SMNVEV (reference sequence). V lost 1 base to trimming and J lost 3 bases; unmatched junction nucleotides: 3. This CDR3 has 15 residues. Written as DNA, the CDR3 is TGTGCCAGCAGTTTATGGACAGGGGGTAGCTACGAGCAGTACTTC. The encoded protein is CASSLWTGGSYEQYF.

This clonotype was recorded at least ten times. CDR3 in DNA: TGTGCCAGCAGCCAAGACAGGGTCGGTGGCTACACCTTC. As protein: CASSQDRVGGYTF. This chain joins TRBV3-1 and TRBJ1-2; D might be TRBD1 (5 bases). V was cut by 0 bases and J by 7 bases, with 9 bases left in between. CDR1 and CDR2 (germline): LGHDT, YNNKEL (reference sequence). This CDR3 contains 13 residues.